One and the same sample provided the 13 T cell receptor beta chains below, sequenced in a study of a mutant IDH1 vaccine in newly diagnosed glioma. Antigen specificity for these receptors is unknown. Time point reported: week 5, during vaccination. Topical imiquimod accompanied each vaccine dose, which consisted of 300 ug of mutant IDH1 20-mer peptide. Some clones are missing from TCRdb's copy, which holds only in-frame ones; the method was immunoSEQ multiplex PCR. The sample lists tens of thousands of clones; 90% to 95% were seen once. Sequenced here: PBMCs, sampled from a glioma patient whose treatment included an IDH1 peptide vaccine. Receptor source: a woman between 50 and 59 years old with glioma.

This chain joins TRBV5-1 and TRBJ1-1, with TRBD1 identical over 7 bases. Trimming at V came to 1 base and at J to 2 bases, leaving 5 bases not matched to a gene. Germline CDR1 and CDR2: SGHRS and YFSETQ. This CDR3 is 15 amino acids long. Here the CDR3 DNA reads TGCGCCAGCAGCTTGCCCCAGGGGGACAACACTGAAGCTTTCTTT. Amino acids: CASSLPQGDNTEAFF.

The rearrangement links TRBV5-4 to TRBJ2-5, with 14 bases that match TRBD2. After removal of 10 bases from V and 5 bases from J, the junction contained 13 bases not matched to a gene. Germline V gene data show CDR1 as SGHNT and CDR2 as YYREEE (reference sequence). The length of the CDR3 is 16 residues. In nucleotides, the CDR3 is TGTGCCTCTCAAGAGGGACTAGCGGGAGCGTGGGAGACCCAGTACTTC. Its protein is CASQEGLAGAWETQYF.

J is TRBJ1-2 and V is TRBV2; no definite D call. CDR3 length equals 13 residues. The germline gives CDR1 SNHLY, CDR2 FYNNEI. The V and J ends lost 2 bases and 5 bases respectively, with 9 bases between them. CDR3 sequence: CASSEMAEYGYTF. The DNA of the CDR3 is TGTGCCAGCAGTGAAATGGCAGAGTATGGCTACACCTTC. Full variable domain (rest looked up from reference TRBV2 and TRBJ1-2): EPEVTQTPSHQVTQMGQEVILRCVPISNHLYFYWYRQILGQKVEFLVSFYNNEISEKSEIFDDQFSVERPDGSNFTLKIRSTKLEDSAMYFCASSEMAEYGYTFGSGTRLTVV.

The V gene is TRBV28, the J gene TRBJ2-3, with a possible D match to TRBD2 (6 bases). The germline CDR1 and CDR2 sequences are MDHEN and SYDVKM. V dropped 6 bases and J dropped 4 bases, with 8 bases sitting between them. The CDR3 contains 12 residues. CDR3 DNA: TGTGCCAGCAGGGGCGGGGCAGATACGCAGTATTTT. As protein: CASRGGADTQYF.

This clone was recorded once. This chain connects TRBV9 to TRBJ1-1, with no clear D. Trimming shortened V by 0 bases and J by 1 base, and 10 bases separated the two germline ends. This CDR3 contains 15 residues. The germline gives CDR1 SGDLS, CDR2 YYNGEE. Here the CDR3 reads CASSVVRPSNTEAFF. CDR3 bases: TGTGCCAGCAGCGTAGTGAGACCATCGAACACTGAAGCTTTCTTT.

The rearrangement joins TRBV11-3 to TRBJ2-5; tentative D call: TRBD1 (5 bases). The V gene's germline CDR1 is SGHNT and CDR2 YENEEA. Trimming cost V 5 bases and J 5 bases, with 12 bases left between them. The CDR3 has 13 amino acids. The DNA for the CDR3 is TGTGCCAGCAGCCCAGGGTTATACGAGACCCAGTACTTC. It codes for CASSPGLYETQYF.

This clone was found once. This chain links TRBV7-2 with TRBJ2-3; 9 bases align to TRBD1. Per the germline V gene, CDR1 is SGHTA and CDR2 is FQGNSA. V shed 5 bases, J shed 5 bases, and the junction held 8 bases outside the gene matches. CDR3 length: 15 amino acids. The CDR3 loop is CASSPWDREIDTQYF. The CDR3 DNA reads TGTGCCAGCAGCCCCTGGGACAGGGAGATAGATACGCAGTATTTT.

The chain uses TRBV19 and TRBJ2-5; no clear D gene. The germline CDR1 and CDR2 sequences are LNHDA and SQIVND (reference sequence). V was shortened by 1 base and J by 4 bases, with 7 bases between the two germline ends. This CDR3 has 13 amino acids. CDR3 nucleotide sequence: TGTGCCAGTAGTATAGGGCGCGGAGAGACCCAGTACTTC. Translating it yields CASSIGRGETQYF. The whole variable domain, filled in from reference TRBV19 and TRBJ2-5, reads DGGITQSPKYLFRKEGQNVTLSCEQNLNHDAMYWYRQDPGQGLRLIYYSQIVNDFQKGDIAEGYSVSREKKESFPLTVTSAQKNPTAFYLCASSIGRGETQYFGPGTRLLVL.

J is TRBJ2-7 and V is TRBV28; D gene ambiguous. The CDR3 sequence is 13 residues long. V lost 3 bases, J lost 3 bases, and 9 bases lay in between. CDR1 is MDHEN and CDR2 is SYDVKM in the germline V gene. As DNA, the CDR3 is TGTGCCAGCAGTTTCTACAGCTACTACGAGCAGTACTTC. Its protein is CASSFYSYYEQYF.

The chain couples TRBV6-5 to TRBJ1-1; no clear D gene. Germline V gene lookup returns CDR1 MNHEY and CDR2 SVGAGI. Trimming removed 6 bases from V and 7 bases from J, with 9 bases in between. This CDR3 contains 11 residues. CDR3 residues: CASRTDLEAFF. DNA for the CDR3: TGTGCCAGCAGGACGGATCTTGAAGCTTTCTTT.

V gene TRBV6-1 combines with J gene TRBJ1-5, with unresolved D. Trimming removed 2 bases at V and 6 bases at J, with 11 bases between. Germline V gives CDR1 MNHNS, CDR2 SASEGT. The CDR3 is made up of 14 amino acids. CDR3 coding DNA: TGTGCCAGCAGTGAACAGGCCTGGGGTCAGCCCCAGCATTTT. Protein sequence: CASSEQAWGQPQHF.

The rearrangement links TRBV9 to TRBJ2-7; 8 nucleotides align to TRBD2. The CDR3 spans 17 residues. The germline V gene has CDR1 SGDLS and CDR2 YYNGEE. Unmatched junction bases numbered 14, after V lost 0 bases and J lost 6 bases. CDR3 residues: CASSVGASGSVEGEQYF. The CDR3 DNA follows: TGTGCCAGCAGCGTAGGGGCGAGCGGGAGTGTCGAGGGCGAGCAGTACTTC.

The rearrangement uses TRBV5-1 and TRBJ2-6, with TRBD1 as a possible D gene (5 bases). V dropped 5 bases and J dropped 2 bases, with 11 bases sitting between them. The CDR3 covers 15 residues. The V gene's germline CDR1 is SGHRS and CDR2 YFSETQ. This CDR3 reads CASRGTGAGANVLTF. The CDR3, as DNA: TGCGCCAGCAGGGGTACAGGAGCTGGGGCCAACGTCCTGACTTTC.